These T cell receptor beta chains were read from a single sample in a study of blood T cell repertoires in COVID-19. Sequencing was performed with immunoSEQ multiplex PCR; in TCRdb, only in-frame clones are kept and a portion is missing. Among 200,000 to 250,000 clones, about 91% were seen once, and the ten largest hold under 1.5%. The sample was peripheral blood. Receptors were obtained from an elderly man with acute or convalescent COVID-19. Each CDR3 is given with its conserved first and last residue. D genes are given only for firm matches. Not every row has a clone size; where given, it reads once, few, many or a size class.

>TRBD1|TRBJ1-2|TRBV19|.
CASRQVNTGGEGYTF
TGTGCCAGTAGACAAGTAAATACAGGGGGCGAGGGCTACACCTTC
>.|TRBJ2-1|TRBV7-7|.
CASSAGQNNEQFF
TGTGCTAGCAGCGCGGGACAGAACAATGAGCAGTTCTTC
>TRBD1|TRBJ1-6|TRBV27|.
CASSLDRGNSPLHF
TGTGCCAGCAGTCTCGACAGGGGAAATTCACCCCTCCACTTT
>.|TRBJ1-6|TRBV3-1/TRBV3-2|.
CASSQDLNSPLHF
TGTGCCAGCAGCCAAGATTTAAATTCACCCCTCCACTTT
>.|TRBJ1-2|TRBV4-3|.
CASSQVGSPYGYTF
TGCGCCAGCAGCCAAGTTGGTAGTCCCTATGGCTACACCTTC
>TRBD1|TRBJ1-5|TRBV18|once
CASSPGAGGDNQPQHF
TGTGCCAGCTCACCAGGGGCAGGGGGAGACAATCAGCCCCAGCATTTT
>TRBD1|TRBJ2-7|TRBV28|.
CASSLGTGGPSGAYEQYF
TGTGCCAGCAGTTTGGGGACAGGGGGGCCGTCGGGGGCCTACGAGCAGTACTTC
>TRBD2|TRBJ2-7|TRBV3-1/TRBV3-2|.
CASSQVIAGREQYF
TGTGCCAGCAGCCAAGTGATAGCGGGACGCGAGCAGTACTTC
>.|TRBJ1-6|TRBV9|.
CASSVRGGHSPLHF
TGTGCCAGCAGTGTACGCGGGGGGCATTCACCCCTCCACTTT
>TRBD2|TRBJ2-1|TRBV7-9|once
CASSPALAGDYNEQFF
TGTGCCAGCAGCCCCGCACTAGCGGGGGATTACAATGAGCAGTTCTTC
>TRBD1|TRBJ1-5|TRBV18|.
CASSPQPTGNQPQHF
TGTGCCAGCTCACCACAGCCGACAGGGAATCAGCCCCAGCATTTT
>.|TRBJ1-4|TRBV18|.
CASSPGQANEKLFF
TGTGCCAGCTCACCAGGGCAGGCTAATGAAAAACTGTTTTTT
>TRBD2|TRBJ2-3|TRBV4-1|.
CASSQFKLAGGQDTQYF
TGCGCCAGCAGCCAGTTTAAACTAGCGGGGGGGCAAGATACGCAGTATTTT
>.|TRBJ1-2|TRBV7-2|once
CASSLSQDIYYGYTF
TGTGCCAGCAGCTTATCCCAAGACATCTACTATGGCTACACCTTC
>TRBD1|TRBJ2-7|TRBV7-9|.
CASSFTTGDPSYEQYF
TGTGCCAGCAGCTTCACGACAGGGGACCCCTCCTACGAGCAGTACTTC
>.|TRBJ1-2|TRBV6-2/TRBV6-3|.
CASSPGSGAYGYTF
TGTGCCAGCAGTCCCGGATCGGGAGCCTATGGCTACACCTTC
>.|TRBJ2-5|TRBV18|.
CASSPYSETQYF
TGTGCCAGCTCACCTTATTCGGAGACCCAGTACTTC
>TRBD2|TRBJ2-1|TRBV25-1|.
CASSGTGTSGSNEQFF
TGTGCCAGCAGTGGAACCGGGACTAGCGGGAGTAATGAGCAGTTCTTC
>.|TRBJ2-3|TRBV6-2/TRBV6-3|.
CASSYSGDTSSTDTQYF
TGTGCCAGCAGTTACTCCGGGGACACTTCTAGCACAGATACGCAGTATTTT
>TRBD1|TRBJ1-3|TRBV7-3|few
CASSRQRVNKGTGRLSGNTIYF
TGTGCCAGCAGCCGCCAGCGGGTGAATAAGGGGACAGGGCGCCTCTCTGGAAACACCATATATTTT
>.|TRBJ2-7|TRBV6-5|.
CASKLTPLYEQYF
TGTGCCAGCAAACTCACCCCCCTCTACGAGCAGTACTTC
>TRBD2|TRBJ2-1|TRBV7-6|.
CASSLGTRLASSYNEQFF
TGTGCCAGCAGCTTAGGGACGAGACTAGCGAGCTCCTACAATGAGCAGTTCTTC
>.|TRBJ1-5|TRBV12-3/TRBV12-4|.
CASSEGYQPQHF
TGTGCCAGCAGTGAGGGTTATCAGCCCCAGCATTTT
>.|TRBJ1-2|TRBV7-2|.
CASSLAVPGRGYTF
TGTGCCAGCAGCTTAGCGGTGCCAGGAAGAGGCTACACCTTC
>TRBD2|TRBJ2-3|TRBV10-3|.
CAISESTPGFQAGVTDTQYF
TGTGCCATCAGTGAGTCGACTCCAGGGTTTCAAGCGGGGGTCACAGATACGCAGTATTTT